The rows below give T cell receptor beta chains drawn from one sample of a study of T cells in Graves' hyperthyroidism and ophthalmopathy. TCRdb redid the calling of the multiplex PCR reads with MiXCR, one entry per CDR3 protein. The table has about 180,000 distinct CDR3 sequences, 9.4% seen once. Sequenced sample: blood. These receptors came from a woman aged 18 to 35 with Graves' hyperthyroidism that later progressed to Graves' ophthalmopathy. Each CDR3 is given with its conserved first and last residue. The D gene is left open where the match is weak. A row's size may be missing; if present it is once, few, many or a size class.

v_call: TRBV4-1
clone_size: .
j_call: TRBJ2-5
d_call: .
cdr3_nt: TGCGCCAGCAGCCAAGGTTGGGGATGGGAGACCCAGTACTTC
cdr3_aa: CASSQGWGWETQYF

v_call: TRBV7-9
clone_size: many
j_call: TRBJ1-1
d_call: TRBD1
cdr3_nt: TGTGCCAGCAGCCCAACCGGGACAGGGGTCACTGAAGCTTTCTTT
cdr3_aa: CASSPTGTGVTEAFF

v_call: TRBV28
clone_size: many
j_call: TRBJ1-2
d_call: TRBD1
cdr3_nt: TGTGCCAGCAGTTTATGGGACAGGGTCTCCTCTAACTATGGCTACACCTTC
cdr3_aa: CASSLWDRVSSNYGYTF

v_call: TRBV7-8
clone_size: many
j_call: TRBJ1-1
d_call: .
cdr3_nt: TGTGCCAGCAGCTCTGATCGCACTGAAGCTTTCTTT
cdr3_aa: CASSSDRTEAFF

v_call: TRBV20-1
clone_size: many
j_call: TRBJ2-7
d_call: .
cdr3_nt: TGCAGTGCTAGAGATCTCTACTTAAACTACGAGCAGTACTTC
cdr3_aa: CSARDLYLNYEQYF

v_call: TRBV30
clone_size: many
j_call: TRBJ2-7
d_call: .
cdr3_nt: TGTGCCTGGAGTGTACCGAGGTCGCAGGGGATCGCCTACGAGCAGTACTTC
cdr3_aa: CAWSVPRSQGIAYEQYF

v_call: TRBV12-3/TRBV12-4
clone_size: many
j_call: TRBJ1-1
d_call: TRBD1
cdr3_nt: TGTGCCAGCAGCAGGGGGACTGAAGCTTTCTTT
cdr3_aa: CASSRGTEAFF

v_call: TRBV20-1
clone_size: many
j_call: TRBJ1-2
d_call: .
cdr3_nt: TGCAGTGCTAGAGATCTGCGGCGGACTAACTATGGCTACACCTTC
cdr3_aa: CSARDLRRTNYGYTF

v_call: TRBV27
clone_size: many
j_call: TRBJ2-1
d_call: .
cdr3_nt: TGTGCCAGCAGACGACAGGAGGGCTCCAATGAGCAGTTCTTC
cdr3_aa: CASRRQEGSNEQFF

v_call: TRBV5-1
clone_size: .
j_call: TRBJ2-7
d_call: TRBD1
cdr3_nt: TGCGCCAGCAGACGATCGACAGGGGGCGCGTCCTACGAGCAGTACTTC
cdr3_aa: CASRRSTGGASYEQYF

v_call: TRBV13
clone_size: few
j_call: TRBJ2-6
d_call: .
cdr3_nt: TGTGCCAGCAGCTTAGGGGGGGAATGGGTGACTGGGGCCAACGTCCTGACTTTC
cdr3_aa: CASSLGGEWVTGANVLTF

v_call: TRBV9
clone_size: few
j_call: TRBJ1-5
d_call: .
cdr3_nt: TGTGCCAGCAATGCGGCCGGGAATAGCAATCAGCCCCAGCATTTT
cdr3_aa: CASNAAGNSNQPQHF

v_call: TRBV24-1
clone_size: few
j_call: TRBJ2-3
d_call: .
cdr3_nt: TGTGCCACCAGTGATTTAGGACTCACCGATACGCAGTATTTT
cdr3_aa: CATSDLGLTDTQYF

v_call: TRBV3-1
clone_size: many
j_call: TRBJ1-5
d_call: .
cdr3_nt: TGTGCCAGCAGCCAAGATCTGGCCAATCAGCCCCAGCATTTT
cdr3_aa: CASSQDLANQPQHF

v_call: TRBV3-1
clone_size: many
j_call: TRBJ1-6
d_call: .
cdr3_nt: TGTGCCAGCAGCCAAGATCCCGGATCACCCCTCCACTTT
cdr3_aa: CASSQDPGSPLHF

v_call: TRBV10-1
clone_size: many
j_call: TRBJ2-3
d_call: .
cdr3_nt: TGCGCCAGCAGTGGGACTAGCACAGATACGCAGTATTTT
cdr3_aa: CASSGTSTDTQYF

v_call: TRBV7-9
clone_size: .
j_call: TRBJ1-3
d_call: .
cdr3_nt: TGTGCCAGCAGCCCTATGGACACCATATATTTT
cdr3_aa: CASSPMDTIYF

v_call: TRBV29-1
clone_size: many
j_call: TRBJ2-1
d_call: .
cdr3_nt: TGCAGCGCTGAGGGAGCGTACTACAATGAGCAGTTCTTC
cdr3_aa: CSAEGAYYNEQFF

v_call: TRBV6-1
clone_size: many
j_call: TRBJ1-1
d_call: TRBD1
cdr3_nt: TGTGCCAGCAGTAACAGTGGGACAGGGGCGACTGAAGCTTTCTTT
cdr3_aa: CASSNSGTGATEAFF

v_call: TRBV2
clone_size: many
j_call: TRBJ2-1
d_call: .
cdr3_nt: TGTGCCAGCAGGGACATAGGCAATGAGCAGTTCTTC
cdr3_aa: CASRDIGNEQFF

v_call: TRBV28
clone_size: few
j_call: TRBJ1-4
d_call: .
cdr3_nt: TGTGCCAGCAGTATTTTCCGCCAGGTTAATGAAAAACTGTTTTTT
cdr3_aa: CASSIFRQVNEKLFF

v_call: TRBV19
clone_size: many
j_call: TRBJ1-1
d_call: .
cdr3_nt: TGTGCCAGTACCTTTGACGGGATCAACACTGAAGCTTTCTTT
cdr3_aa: CASTFDGINTEAFF

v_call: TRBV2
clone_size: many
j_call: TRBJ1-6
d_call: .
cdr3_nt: TGTGCCAGCAGCGACTATCAGCCCAATAATTCACCCCTCCACTTT
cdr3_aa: CASSDYQPNNSPLHF

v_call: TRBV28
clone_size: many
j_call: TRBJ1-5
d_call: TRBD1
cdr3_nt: TGTGCCAGCAGTTGGCAGGGGGCTTCCAATCAGCCCCAGCATTTT
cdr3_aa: CASSWQGASNQPQHF

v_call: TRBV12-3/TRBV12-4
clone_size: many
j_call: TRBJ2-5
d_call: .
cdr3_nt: TGTGCCAGCAGCTTCGGCCGCCAAGAGACCCAGTACTTC
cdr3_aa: CASSFGRQETQYF

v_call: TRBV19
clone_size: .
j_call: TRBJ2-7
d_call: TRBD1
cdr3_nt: TGTGCCAGTAGGGCCAGGGGGCGCGGGGAAAGCTCCTACGAGCAGTACTTC
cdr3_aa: CASRARGRGESSYEQYF

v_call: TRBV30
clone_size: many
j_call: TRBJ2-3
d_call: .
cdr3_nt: TGTGCCTGGAGCACGGGGCAGAGCACAGATACGCAGTATTTT
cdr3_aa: CAWSTGQSTDTQYF